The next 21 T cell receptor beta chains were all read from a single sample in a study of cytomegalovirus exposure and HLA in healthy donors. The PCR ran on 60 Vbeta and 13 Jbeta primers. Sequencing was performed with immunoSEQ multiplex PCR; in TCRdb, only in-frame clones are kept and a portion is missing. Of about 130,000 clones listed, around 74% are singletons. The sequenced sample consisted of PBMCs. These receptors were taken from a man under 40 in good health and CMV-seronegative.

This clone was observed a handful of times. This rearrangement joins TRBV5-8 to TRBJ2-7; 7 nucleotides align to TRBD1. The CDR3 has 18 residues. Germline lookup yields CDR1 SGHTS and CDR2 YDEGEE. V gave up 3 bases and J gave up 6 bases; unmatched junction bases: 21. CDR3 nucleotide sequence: TGTGCCAGCAGCTCCCCCTTTAGCTGGACAGGCAGGGGAGCCGAGCAGTACTTC. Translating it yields CASSSPFSWTGRGAEQYF.

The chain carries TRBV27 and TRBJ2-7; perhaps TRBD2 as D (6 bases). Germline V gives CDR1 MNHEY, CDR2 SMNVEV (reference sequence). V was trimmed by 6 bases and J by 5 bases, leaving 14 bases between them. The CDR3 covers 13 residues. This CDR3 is CASRRLASHEQYF. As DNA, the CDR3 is TGTGCCAGCAGGCGTCTAGCGTCCCACGAGCAGTACTTC.

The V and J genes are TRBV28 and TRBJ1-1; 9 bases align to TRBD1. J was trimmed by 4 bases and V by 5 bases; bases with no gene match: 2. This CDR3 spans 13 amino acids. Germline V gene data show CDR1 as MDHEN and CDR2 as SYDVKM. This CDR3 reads CASSGQGPTEAFF. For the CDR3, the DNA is TGTGCCAGCAGTGGACAGGGGCCCACTGAAGCTTTCTTT.

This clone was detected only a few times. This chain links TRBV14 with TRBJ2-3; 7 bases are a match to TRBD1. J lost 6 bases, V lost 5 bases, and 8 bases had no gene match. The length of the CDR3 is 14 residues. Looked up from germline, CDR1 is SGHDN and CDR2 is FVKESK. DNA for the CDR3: TGTGCCAGCAGCTACCGACCGGGACAGGATACGCAGTATTTT. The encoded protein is CASSYRPGQDTQYF.

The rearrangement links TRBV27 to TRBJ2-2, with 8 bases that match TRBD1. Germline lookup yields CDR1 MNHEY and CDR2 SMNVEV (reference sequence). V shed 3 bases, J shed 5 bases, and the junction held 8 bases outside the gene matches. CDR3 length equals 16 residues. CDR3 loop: CASSFLDRVITGELFF. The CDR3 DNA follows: TGTGCCAGCAGTTTCCTGGACAGGGTTATTACCGGGGAGCTGTTTTTT.

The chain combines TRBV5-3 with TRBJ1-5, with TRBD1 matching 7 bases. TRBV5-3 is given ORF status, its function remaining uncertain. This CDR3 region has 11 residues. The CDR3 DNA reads TGTGGACAGGGTGGGCGTCAGCCCCAGCATTTT. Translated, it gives CGQGGRQPQHF.

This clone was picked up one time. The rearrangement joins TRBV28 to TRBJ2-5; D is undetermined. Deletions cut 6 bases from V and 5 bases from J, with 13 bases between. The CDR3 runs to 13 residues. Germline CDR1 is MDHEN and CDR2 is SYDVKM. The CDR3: CASSLSVLETQYF. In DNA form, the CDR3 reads TGTGCCAGCAGCCTATCTGTCTTGGAGACCCAGTACTTC.

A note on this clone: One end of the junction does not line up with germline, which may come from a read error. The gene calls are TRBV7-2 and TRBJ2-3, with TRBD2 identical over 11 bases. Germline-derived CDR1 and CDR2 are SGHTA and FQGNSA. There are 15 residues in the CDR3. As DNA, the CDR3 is TGTGCCAGCAGCATAGCGGGGGGGCAGGCAGATACGCAGTATTTT. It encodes CASSIAGGQADTQYF.

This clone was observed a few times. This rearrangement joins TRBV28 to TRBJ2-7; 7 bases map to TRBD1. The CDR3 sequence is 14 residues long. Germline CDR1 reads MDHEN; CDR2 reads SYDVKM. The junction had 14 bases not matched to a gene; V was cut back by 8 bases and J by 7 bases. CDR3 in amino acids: CASSSGTAPWEQYF. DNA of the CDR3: TGTGCCAGCTCCTCCGGGACAGCGCCTTGGGAGCAGTACTTC.

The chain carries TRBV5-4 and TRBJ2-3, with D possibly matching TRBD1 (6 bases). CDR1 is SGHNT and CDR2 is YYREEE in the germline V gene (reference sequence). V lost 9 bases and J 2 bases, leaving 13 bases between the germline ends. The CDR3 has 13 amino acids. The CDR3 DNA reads TGTGCCATCCCGGACAGAAACACAGATACGCAGTATTTT. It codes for CAIPDRNTDTQYF.

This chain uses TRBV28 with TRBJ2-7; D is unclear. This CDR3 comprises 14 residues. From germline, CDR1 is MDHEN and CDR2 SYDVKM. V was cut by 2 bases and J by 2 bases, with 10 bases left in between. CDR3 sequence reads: CASSLQVPPYEQYF. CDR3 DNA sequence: TGTGCCAGCAGTTTACAGGTCCCGCCCTACGAGCAGTACTTC. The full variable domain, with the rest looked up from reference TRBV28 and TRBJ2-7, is DVKVTQSSRYLVKRTGEKVFLECVQDMDHENMFWYRQDPGLGLRLIYFSYDVKMKEKGDIPEGYSVSREKKERFSLILESASTNQTSMYLCASSLQVPPYEQYFGPGTRLTVT.

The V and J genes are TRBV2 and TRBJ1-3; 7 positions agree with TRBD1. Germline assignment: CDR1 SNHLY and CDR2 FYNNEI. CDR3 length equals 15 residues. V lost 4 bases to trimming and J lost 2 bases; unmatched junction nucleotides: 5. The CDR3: CASSGGQSPGNTIYF. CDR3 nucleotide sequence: TGTGCCAGCAGTGGGGGACAGTCTCCTGGAAACACCATATATTTT.

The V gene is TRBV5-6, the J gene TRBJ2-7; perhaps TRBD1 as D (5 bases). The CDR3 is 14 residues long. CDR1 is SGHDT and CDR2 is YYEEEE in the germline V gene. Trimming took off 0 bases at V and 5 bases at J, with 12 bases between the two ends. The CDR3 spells CASSLARQTNEQYF. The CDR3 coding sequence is TGTGCCAGCAGCTTGGCCAGACAGACGAACGAGCAGTACTTC.

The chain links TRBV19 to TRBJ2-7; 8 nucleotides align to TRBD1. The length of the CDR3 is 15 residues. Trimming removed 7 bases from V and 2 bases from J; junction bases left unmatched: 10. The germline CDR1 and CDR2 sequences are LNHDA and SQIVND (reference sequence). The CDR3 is CASKEGTGSTYEQYF. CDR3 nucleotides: TGTGCCAGTAAAGAGGGGACAGGTTCGACCTACGAGCAGTACTTC.

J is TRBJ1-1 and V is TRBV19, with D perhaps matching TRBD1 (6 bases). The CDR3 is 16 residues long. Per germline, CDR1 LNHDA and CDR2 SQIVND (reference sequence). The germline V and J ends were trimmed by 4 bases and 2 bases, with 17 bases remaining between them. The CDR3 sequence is CASSRQTGSTNTEAFF. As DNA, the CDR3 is TGTGCCAGTAGTAGACAAACAGGGTCAACAAACACTGAAGCTTTCTTT.

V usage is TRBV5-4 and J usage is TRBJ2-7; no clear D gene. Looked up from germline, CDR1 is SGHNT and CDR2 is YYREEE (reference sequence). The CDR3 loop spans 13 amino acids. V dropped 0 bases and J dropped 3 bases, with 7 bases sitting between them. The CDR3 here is CASSLGLNYEQYF. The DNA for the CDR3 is TGTGCCAGCAGCTTGGGACTGAACTACGAGCAGTACTTC.

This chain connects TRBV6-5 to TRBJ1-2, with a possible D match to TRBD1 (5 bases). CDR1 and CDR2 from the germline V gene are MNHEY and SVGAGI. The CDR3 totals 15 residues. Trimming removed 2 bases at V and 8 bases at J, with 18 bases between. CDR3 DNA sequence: TGTGCCAGCAGTTACAGGGGAGGCCAGCCGGGAGGCTACACCTTC. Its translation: CASSYRGGQPGGYTF.

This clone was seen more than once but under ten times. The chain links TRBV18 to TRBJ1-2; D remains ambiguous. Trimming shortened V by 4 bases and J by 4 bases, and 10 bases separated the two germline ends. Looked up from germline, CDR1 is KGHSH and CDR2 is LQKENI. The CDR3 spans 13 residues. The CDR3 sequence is CASSLRDFYGYTF. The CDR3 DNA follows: TGTGCCAGCTCACTGAGAGACTTCTATGGCTACACCTTC.

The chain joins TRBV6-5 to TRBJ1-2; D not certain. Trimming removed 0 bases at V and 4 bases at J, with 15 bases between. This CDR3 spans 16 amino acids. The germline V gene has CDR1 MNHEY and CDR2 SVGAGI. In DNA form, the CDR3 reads TGTGCCAGCAGTTACTCTGCCGGTAGAGGCCCCTATGGCTACACCTTC. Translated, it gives CASSYSAGRGPYGYTF.

CDR3 sequence (DNA): TGTGCCAGCAGCCACGGGGGGGGGCAACGGGCCTTTGGCTACACCTTC. Translation gives CASSHGGGQRAFGYTF. The V and J genes are TRBV25-1 and TRBJ1-2; TRBD1 might be the D (6 bases). This CDR3 contains 16 residues. Germline V lookup: CDR1 MGHDK, CDR2 SYGVNS. Trimming removed 6 bases from V and 7 bases from J, with 24 bases in between.

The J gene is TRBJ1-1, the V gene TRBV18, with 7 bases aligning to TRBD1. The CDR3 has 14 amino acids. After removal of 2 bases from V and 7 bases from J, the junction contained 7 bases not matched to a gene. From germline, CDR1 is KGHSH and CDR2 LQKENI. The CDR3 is CASSPTGQAIEAFF. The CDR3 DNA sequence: TGTGCCAGCTCACCAACAGGACAGGCCATTGAAGCTTTCTTT.